What follows are 20 T cell receptor beta chains derived from one specimen sequenced in a study of cytomegalovirus exposure and HLA in healthy donors (dated by TCRdb to the late 2010s). Libraries were built with the immunoSEQ multiplex PCR assay. For the multiplex PCR, a mixture combining 60 forward primers for TCR Vbeta segments and 13 reverse primers for TCR Jbeta segments was used. TCRdb took this table from immuneACCESS and kept in-frame rearrangements with V and J called. Such tables lack part of the clones; where checked against another copy, unresolved V genes explain under half of the gap, and the rest is unexplained. The sample includes 110,000 or so clones, with 73% observed a single time. The ten most abundant clones make up roughly 8% of the sample. The sample was PBMCs. Every receptor here comes from a man in his forties or fifties in good health and CMV-seronegative.

In its sample, this clone was seen once. The sample holds other DNA sequences that translate to the same CDR3. This chain connects TRBV6-1 to TRBJ1-1; 10 bases map to TRBD1. This CDR3 contains 15 residues. Germline V gene data show CDR1 as MNHNS and CDR2 as SASEGT. V shed 4 bases, J shed 9 bases, and the junction held 11 bases outside the gene matches. The CDR3 DNA follows: TGTGCCAGCAGTGGGGCAGACAGGGGGCTAACTCAAGCTTTCTTT. It is translated as CASSGADRGLTQAFF.

For the CDR3, the DNA is TGTGCCAGCAGGAGGACAGTGGAGCCTAACGAGCAGTACTTC. Its protein is CASRRTVEPNEQYF. The chain links TRBV6-1 to TRBJ2-7; a weak D match, TRBD1 (6 bases). Trimming left V 6 bases short and J 5 bases short, with 17 bases between. Germline CDR1 reads MNHNS; CDR2 reads SASEGT. The CDR3 runs to 14 residues.

The rearrangement joins TRBV7-9 to TRBJ2-1; 7 nucleotides align to TRBD2. This CDR3 spans 16 amino acids. CDR1 and CDR2 from the germline V gene are SEHNR and FQNEAQ (reference sequence). J lost 8 bases, V lost 5 bases, and 15 bases had no gene match. DNA of the CDR3: TGTGCCAGCAGCGCCATGTCAGTCGGGGGGAGGTATGAGCAGTTCTTC. This encodes CASSAMSVGGRYEQFF.

This rearrangement joins TRBV18 to TRBJ2-7; maybe TRBD2 (6 bases). The V and J ends lost 4 bases and 6 bases respectively, with 13 bases between them. CDR1 KGHSH and CDR2 LQKENI come from the germline V gene. The CDR3 extends over 13 amino acids. CDR3 sequence reads: CASSLLGGGEQYF. The CDR3 bases are TGTGCCAGCTCACTCCTGGGAGGTGGCGAGCAGTACTTC.

This clone was seen just once. The chain employs TRBV19 and TRBJ1-2; 7 bases are a match to TRBD1. Germline V gene sequence: CDR1 LNHDA, CDR2 SQIVND (reference sequence). This CDR3 has 16 residues. The V gene end was trimmed by 7 bases and the J gene end by 4 bases; junction bases not matched to a gene: 15. The CDR3 DNA follows: TGTGCCAGTAAGGAGGGGGCAGGACAGACCACCTATGGCTACACCTTC. Its translation is CASKEGAGQTTYGYTF.

This rearrangement joins TRBV7-8 to TRBJ2-1, with TRBD2 identical over 9 bases. The length of the CDR3 is 16 residues. V shed 1 base, J shed 4 bases, and the junction held 5 bases outside the gene matches. Germline V gene sequence: CDR1 SGHVS, CDR2 FQNEAQ. DNA of the CDR3: TGTGCCAGCAGCTTAGGAGGCGGGGGGGGGTACAATGAGCAGTTCTTC. This codes for CASSLGGGGGYNEQFF.

This clone was observed a handful of times. This chain links TRBV4-2 with TRBJ2-5; D might be TRBD2 (5 bases). This CDR3 is 15 amino acids long. Germline-derived CDR1 and CDR2 are LGHNA and YNFKEQ. With 0 bases removed from V and 1 base from J, the gap between germline ends came to 9 bases. The CDR3 coding sequence is TGTGCCAGCAGCCAAGATTCTGGACTCCAAGAGACCCAGTACTTC. This encodes CASSQDSGLQETQYF.

The J gene is TRBJ2-1, the V gene TRBV5-6; the D gene is possibly TRBD2 (6 bases). The CDR3 consists of 17 residues. The germline V gene encodes CDR1 SGHDT and CDR2 YYEEEE. Deletions cut 0 bases from V and 7 bases from J, with 20 bases between. The CDR3 reads CASSLAFGTEVGNEQFF. As DNA, the CDR3 is TGTGCCAGCAGCTTGGCCTTCGGGACTGAAGTTGGTAATGAGCAGTTCTTC.

This clone was picked up many times. V gene TRBV21-1 combines with J gene TRBJ2-2; TRBD2, as called in the table, went unchecked against the DNA. TRBV21-1 counts as a pseudogene. The CDR3 loop spans 16 amino acids. Here the CDR3 reads CASSKAMTSNTGELFF. The CDR3 region has the DNA TGTGCCAGCAGCAAAGCCATGACTAGTAACACCGGGGAGCTGTTTTTT.

In its sample, this clone was seen a few times. The chain combines TRBV21-1 with TRBJ1-5; the table's D call, TRBD1, was not checked against the DNA. TRBV21-1 is designated a pseudogene. This CDR3 region has 15 residues. CDR3 in DNA: TGTGCCAGCAGTAGCTGGACAGTCTGCAATCAGCCCCAGCATTTT. This encodes CASSSWTVCNQPQHF.

J is TRBJ1-5 and V is TRBV27, with D possibly matching TRBD1 (5 bases). CDR1 is MNHEY and CDR2 is SMNVEV in the germline V gene (reference sequence). V was shortened by 4 bases and J by 0 bases, with 7 bases between the two germline ends. The CDR3 consists of 14 residues. The CDR3 coding sequence is TGTGCCAGCAGTTACGACAGTAGCAATCAGCCCCAGCATTTT. Protein product: CASSYDSSNQPQHF.

The genes are TRBV29-1 and TRBJ1-1; TRBD1 matches at 8 bases. Trimming removed 4 bases from V and 2 bases from J; junction bases left unmatched: 9. Germline V lookup: CDR1 SQVTM, CDR2 ANQGSEA. The CDR3 totals 15 residues. This CDR3 reads CSVVFQGAENTEAFF. The CDR3 bases are TGCAGCGTTGTCTTCCAGGGGGCGGAAAACACTGAAGCTTTCTTT.

The chain has TRBV30 and TRBJ2-3; 9 nucleotides line up with TRBD1. Germline CDR1 is GTSNPN and CDR2 is SVGIG (reference sequence). V gave up 2 bases and J gave up 1 base; unmatched junction bases: 4. The length of the CDR3 is 15 residues. CDR3: CAWSPRTGGTDTQYF. The CDR3 nucleotides read TGTGCCTGGAGTCCCAGGACAGGGGGCACAGATACGCAGTATTTT.

The genes are TRBV18 and TRBJ1-4; D uncertain. V was pared by 5 bases and J by 2 bases, with 9 bases between. The CDR3 covers 14 residues. Germline V CDR1 and CDR2: KGHSH, LQKENI. As DNA, the CDR3 is TGTGCCAGCTCATTAGAAATCACTAATGAAAAACTGTTTTTT. It translates to CASSLEITNEKLFF.

This sequence joins TRBV5-1 and TRBJ2-3; D gene uncertain. The CDR3 is 18 residues long. Trimming stripped 6 bases from V and 0 bases from J, with 23 bases between. Germline V gene data show CDR1 as SGHRS and CDR2 as YFSETQ. This CDR3 reads CASINYSLILTSTDTQYF. The CDR3 DNA sequence: TGCGCCAGCATCAACTATTCCCTAATACTTACTAGCACAGATACGCAGTATTTT.

V and J are TRBV6-1 and TRBJ2-4; TRBD1 matches 8 bases. J gave up 6 bases and V 6 bases, and 7 bases lay outside the gene matches. The length of the CDR3 is 14 residues. Germline V gene lookup returns CDR1 MNHNS and CDR2 SASEGT. Written as DNA, the CDR3 is TGTGCCAGCAGGCAGGGGGCGCCGTCAAACATTCAGTACTTC. This sequence encodes CASRQGAPSNIQYF.

This clone was seen more than once but under ten times. This sequence joins TRBV7-3 and TRBJ2-3, with 10 bases that match TRBD2. The V segment lost 1 base and the J segment 6 bases; nucleotides outside the gene matches: 13. The CDR3 covers 18 residues. Germline loops: CDR1 SGHTA, CDR2 FQGTGA. CDR3 coding DNA: TGTGCCAGCAGCTTAATTGGGCAAGCGGGGGGGGCCAGGGATACGCAGTATTTT. Translated, it gives CASSLIGQAGGARDTQYF. Using reference TRBV7-3 and TRBJ2-3 for the parts outside the CDR3, the full variable domain is GAGVSQTPSNKVTEKGKYVELRCDPISGHTALYWYRQSLGQGPEFLIYFQGTGAADDSGLPNDRFFAVRPEGSVSTLKIQRTERGDSAVYLCASSLIGQAGGARDTQYFGPGTRLTVL.

The chain carries TRBV29-1 and TRBJ2-3; 15 bases are a match to TRBD2. Germline V CDR1 and CDR2: SQVTM, ANQGSEA. Losses at the gene ends were 2 bases for V and 1 base for J; bases not matched to a gene: 7. The CDR3 loop spans 18 amino acids. The CDR3 loop reads CSVEPGTSGGFGTDTQYF. CDR3 nucleotide sequence: TGCAGCGTTGAACCCGGGACTAGCGGGGGGTTCGGCACAGATACGCAGTATTTT.

The rearrangement links TRBV9 to TRBJ1-6, with 7 bases aligning to TRBD1. The junction had 6 bases not matched to a gene; V was cut back by 4 bases and J by 5 bases. CDR1 is SGDLS, CDR2 YYNGEE, per germline. The CDR3 loop spans 15 amino acids. The CDR3 DNA is TGTGCCAGCAGCTTCCGGACAGGAGATAATTCACCCCTCCACTTT. Residues: CASSFRTGDNSPLHF.

The CDR3 reads CASSQNRGTGELFF. CDR3 bases: TGCGCCAGCAGCCAGAACAGGGGGACCGGGGAGCTGTTTTTT. The chain combines TRBV4-3 with TRBJ2-2; 8 bases are shared with TRBD1. CDR1 is LGHNA and CDR2 is YSLEER in the germline V gene. CDR3 length: 14 residues. The trim removed 3 bases at V and 5 bases at J, leaving 2 bases unmatched.